This T cell receptor (beta chain) was documented in a study of control samples from healthy donors and cancer patients. The CDR3 runs 11 residues. V lost 5 bases and J lost 7, with 9 bases in between. CDR1 SGHNT and CDR2 YENEEA come from the germline V gene. Profiling relied on immunoSEQ multiplex PCR, and the TCRdb table lists in-frame clones only, not all of them. The table lists around 150,000 clones, 80% to 90% of them singletons, with about 12% in the top ten. The sequenced sample was blood. The receptor was derived from a man aged 30-40 years in good health. V usage is TRBV11-3 and J usage is TRBJ2-7; D possibly corresponds to TRBD2 (5 bases). The CDR3 DNA reads as TGTGCCAGCAGCGAGCGGCTAGAGCAGTACTTC. It yields the protein CASSERLEQYF.